What follows describes a single TCR beta chain. Antigen: not known. Trimming removed 2 bases at V and 5 bases at J, with 12 bases between. The germline V gene encodes CDR1 SGHAT and CDR2 FQNNGV. The CDR3 is 14 amino acids. This sample was included in a study of T cell responses to AZD1222 COVID-19 vaccine. Study context: Analyses pooled second doses at about 4 or about 12 weeks. The study, taken as a whole, reports: Donors were largely white British and mainly female; clonal diversity was possibly underestimated. It was only after the peak T cell response that any repertoires were sampled.

The table came from immunoSEQ multiplex PCR; TCRdb's copy has only in-frame clones and leaves some out. The sample holds roughly 200,000 clones, around 92% seen once. The TCR comes from an adult in good health. The chain is built from TRBV11-2 and TRBJ2-5, with TRBD1 as a possible D gene (6 bases). This sample comprised peripheral blood, obtained on day 0 of AZD1222 vaccination. CDR3 in amino acids: CASSLSGAGETQYF. The CDR3 DNA is TGTGCCAGCAGCTTATCAGGGGCCGGGGAGACCCAGTACTTC.